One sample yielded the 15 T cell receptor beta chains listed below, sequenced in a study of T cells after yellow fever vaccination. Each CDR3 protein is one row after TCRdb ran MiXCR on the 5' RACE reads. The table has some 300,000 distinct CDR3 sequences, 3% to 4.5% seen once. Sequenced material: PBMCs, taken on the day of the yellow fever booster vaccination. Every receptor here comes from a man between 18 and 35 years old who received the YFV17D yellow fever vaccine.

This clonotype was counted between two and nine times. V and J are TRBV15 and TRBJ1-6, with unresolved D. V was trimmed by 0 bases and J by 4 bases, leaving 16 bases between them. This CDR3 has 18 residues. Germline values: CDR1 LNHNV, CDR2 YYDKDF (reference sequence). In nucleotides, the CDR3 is TGTGCCACCAGCAGAGATCGGTATGGAAAAGATTATAATTCACCCCTCCACTTT. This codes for CATSRDRYGKDYNSPLHF.

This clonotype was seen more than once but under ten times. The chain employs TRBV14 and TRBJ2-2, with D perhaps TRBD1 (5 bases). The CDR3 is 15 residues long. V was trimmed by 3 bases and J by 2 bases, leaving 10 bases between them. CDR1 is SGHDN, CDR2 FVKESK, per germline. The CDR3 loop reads CASSHLGQNTGELFF. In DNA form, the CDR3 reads TGTGCCAGCAGCCATCTCGGACAAAACACCGGGGAGCTGTTTTTT.

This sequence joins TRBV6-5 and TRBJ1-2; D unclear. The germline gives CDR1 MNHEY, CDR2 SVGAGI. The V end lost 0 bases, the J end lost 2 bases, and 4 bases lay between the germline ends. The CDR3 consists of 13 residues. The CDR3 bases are TGTGCCAGCAGTTACTCTGTAAACTATGGCTACACCTTC. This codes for CASSYSVNYGYTF.

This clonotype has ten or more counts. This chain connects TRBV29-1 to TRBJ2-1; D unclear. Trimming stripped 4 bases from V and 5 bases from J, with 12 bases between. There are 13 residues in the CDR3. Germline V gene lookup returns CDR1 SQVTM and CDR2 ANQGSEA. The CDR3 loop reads CSVAPRFNNEQFF. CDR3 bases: TGCAGCGTTGCTCCGCGATTCAACAATGAGCAGTTCTTC.

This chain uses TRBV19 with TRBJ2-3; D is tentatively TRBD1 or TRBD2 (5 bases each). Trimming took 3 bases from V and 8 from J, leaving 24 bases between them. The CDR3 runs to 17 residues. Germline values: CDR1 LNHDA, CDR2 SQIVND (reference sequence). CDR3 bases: TGTGCCAGTAGTATGGGGCCGACGGGAAGCTTCAGCAGTACGCAGTATTTT. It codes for CASSMGPTGSFSSTQYF.

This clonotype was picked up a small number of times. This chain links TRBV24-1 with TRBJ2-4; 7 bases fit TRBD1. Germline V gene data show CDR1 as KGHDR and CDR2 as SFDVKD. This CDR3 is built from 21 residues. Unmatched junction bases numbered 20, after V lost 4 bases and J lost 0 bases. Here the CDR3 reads CATSDLEDRAPQLLAKNIQYF. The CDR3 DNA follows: TGTGCCACCAGTGACCTCGAAGACAGGGCGCCTCAATTGCTAGCCAAAAACATTCAGTACTTC.

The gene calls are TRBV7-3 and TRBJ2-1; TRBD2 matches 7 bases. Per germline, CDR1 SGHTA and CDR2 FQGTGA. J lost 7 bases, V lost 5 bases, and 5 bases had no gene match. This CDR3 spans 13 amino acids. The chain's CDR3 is CASSQTRGNEQFF. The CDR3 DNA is TGTGCCAGCAGCCAGACGCGGGGGAATGAGCAGTTCTTC.

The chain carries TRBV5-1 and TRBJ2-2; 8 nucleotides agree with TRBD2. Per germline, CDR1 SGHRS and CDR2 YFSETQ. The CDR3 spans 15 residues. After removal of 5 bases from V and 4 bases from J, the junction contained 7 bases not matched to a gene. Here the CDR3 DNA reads TGCGCCAGCAGAAAGTCGGGAGGGGTCACCGGGGAGCTGTTTTTT. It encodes CASRKSGGVTGELFF. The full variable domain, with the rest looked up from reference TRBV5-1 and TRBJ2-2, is KAGVTQTPRYLIKTRGQQVTLSCSPISGHRSVSWYQQTPGQGLQFLFEYFSETQRNKGNFPGRFSGRQFSNSRSEMNVSTLELGDSALYLCASRKSGGVTGELFFGEGSRLTVL.

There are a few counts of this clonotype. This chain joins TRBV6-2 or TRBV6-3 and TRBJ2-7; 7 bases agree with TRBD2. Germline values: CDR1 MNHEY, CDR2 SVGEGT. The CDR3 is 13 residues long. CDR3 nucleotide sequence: TGTGCCAGCAAAGCGGGGAGCTCCTACGGGCAGTACGTC. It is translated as CASKAGSSYGQYV.

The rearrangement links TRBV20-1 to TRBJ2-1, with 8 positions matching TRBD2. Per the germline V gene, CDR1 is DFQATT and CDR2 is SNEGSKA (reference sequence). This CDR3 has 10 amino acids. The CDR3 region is CTGGGNEQFF. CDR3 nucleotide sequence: TGCACCGGGGGGGGAAACGAGCAGTTCTTC.

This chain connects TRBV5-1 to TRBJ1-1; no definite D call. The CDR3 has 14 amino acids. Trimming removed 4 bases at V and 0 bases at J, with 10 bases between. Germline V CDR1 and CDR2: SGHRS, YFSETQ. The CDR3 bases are TGCGCCAGCAGCCCGTTTGGGGTGAACACTGAAGCTTTCTTT. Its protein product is CASSPFGVNTEAFF.

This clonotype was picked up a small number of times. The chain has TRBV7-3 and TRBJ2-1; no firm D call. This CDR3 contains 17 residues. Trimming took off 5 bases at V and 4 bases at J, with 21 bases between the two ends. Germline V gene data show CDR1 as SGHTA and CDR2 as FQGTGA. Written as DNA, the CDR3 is TGTGCCAGCAGCCTACGACCGACACCCCGCTCTTACAATGAGCAGTTCTTC. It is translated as CASSLRPTPRSYNEQFF.

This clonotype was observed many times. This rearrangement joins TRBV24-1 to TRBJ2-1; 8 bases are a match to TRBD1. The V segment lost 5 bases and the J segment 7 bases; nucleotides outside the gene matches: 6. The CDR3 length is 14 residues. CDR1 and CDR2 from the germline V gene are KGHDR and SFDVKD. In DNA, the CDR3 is TGTGCCACCAGTGCCACAGGGGGGAGGAATGAGCAGTTCTTC. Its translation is CATSATGGRNEQFF.

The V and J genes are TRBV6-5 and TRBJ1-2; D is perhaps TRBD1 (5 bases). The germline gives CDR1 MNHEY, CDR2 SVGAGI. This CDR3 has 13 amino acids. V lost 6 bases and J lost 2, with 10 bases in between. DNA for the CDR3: TGTGCCAGCAGCCGCGGGGGGAACTATGGCTACACCTTC. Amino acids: CASSRGGNYGYTF.

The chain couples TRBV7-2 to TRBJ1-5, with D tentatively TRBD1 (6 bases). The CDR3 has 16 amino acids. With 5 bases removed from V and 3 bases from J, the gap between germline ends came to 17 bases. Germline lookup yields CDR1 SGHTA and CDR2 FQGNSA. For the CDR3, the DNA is TGTGCCAGCAGCCCAACGGGGGGGGGGCTCAATCAGCCCCAGCATTTT. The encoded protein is CASSPTGGGLNQPQHF.